This paragraph covers one T cell receptor (beta chain) sequence. Combining a sample-barcoded 5' primer with a J-beta primer mix, a second PCR ran for about 6 to 11 cycles. Carrying 12 random nucleotides, a template-switch adaptor labeled each individual cDNA molecule. A single record per CDR3 protein comes from TCRdb applying MiXCR to the 5' RACE reads. The table has around 690,000 distinct CDR3 sequences, roughly three fifths seen once; the top ten hold over 30%. This record comes from a study of blood T cells in healthy people across ages. The germline gives CDR1 SSHAT, CDR2 FNYEAQ (reference sequence). Trimming removed 7 bases from V and 5 bases from J, with 11 bases in between. This CDR3 comprises 12 residues.

The chain has TRBV7-7 and TRBJ2-5; D not resolved. The material sequenced was blood. The origin of this receptor is a man in his 60s in good health. CDR3 nucleotides: TGTGCCAGCAACCCCCTCAGGGAGACCCAGTACTTC. This translates into CASNPLRETQYF.